Following are 23 T cell receptor delta chains from one sample sequenced in a study of Vδ1+ human thymocytes. Study-level findings and limits: In the thymus, TRG and TRD repertoires looked highly polyclonal with Gaussian CDR3 lengths.

Antigens for these TCRs are unknown. The template was reverse-transcribed extracted RNA. CDR3 amplicons came from multiplex PCR with pooled V-gene forward and constant-region reverse primers. TCRdb re-called the multiplex PCR reads via CATT. The profile shows 80,000 or so delta-chain clones, around 35% of them singletons. Sample: Vdelta1+ gamma-delta thymocytes from the thymus. Subset denoted: FACS-sorted CD3+ TCRalphabeta- TCRVdelta1+ TCRVdelta2- thymocytes. The receptors stem from a boy younger than two who had congenital heart surgery.

This clone was observed a handful of times. J is TRDJ1 and V is TRDV1, with TRDD3 matching 7 bases. The CDR3 extends over 21 amino acids. The V segment lost 0 bases and the J segment 0 bases; nucleotides outside the gene matches: 19. Per germline, CDR1 TSWWSYY and CDR2 QGS. The CDR3 DNA follows: TGTGCTCTTGGGGAACTCCATCGCGCGGGGGGGATCAGCTCGTACACCGATAAACTCATCTTT. This gives the protein CALGELHRAGGISSYTDKLIF.

J is TRDJ1 and V is TRDV1; 9 nucleotides match TRDD3. Unmatched junction bases numbered 26, after V lost 0 bases and J lost 0 bases. Germline V gene data show CDR1 as TSWWSYY and CDR2 as QGS. The CDR3 contains 24 residues. The CDR3 region is CALGELIGFLRGIPVLLDTDKLIF. The CDR3 DNA reads as TGTGCTCTTGGGGAACTAATTGGGTTCCTACGGGGGATACCCGTGTTGTTGGACACCGATAAACTCATCTTT.

The chain uses TRDV1 and TRDJ1, with 11 bases that match TRDD3. Germline V CDR1 and CDR2: TSWWSYY, QGS. The CDR3 contains 22 residues. J was trimmed by 1 base and V by 5 bases; bases with no gene match: 24. The CDR3 region has the DNA TGTGCTCTTGGGAAATCCTTCCTACTGCACGTTGGGGGATACGAGGGCACCGATAAACTCATCTTT. Its protein is CALGKSFLLHVGGYEGTDKLIF.

Concerning this clone: The sample holds other DNA sequences that translate to the same CDR3. The chain has TRDV1 and TRDJ1; 7 bases agree with TRDD2. V shed 9 bases, J shed 0 bases, and the junction held 34 bases outside the gene matches. The CDR3 length is 23 residues. CDR1 and CDR2 (germline): TSWWSYY, QGS. The CDR3 bases are TGTGCTCTCAATTCCTACGTAAATGCCCGGCGGGGGCCCGACCCGAATGACACCGATAAACTCATCTTT. It translates to CALNSYVNARRGPDPNDTDKLIF.

This clone turned up a few times. This chain links TRDV1 with TRDJ1, with 9 bases lining up with TRDD3. This CDR3 is built from 17 residues. Trimming cost V 1 base and J 0 bases; bases outside gene matches: 6. The germline V gene encodes CDR1 TSWWSYY and CDR2 QGS. The CDR3 spells CALGERVLGDYTDKLIF. Here the CDR3 DNA reads TGTGCTCTTGGGGAACGAGTACTGGGGGACTACACCGATAAACTCATCTTT.

This clone has more than one count but fewer than ten. The genes are TRDV1 and TRDJ1; either TRDD2 or TRDD3 may fit D (5 bases each). CDR1 is TSWWSYY and CDR2 is QGS in the germline V gene. CDR3 length: 19 amino acids. The V and J ends lost 5 bases and 2 bases respectively, with 27 bases between them. The DNA of the CDR3 is TGTGCTCTTGGGCCTGAGGGGACTACCGGCCTACTTCTAACCGATAAACTCATCTTT. Protein sequence: CALGPEGTTGLLLTDKLIF.

The rearrangement uses TRDV1 and TRDJ1, with 8 positions matching TRDD3. Germline loops: CDR1 TSWWSYY, CDR2 QGS. The V segment lost 4 bases and the J segment 3 bases; nucleotides outside the gene matches: 16. This CDR3 region has 18 residues. The CDR3 loop is CALGGGDWGISTADKLIF. In DNA, the CDR3 is TGTGCTCTTGGGGGGGGAGATTGGGGGATCTCCACCGCCGATAAACTCATCTTT.

This clone was observed a few times. The V call is TRDV1, the J call TRDJ1; a possible D gene is TRDD3 (5 bases). With 5 bases removed from V and 1 base from J, the gap between germline ends came to 26 bases. The CDR3 loop spans 19 amino acids. Germline V gene data show CDR1 as TSWWSYY and CDR2 as QGS. The DNA of the CDR3 is TGTGCTCTTGGGACCCACCTCCACGGCCGAAGGGGGTGCACCGATAAACTCATCTTT. Its protein is CALGTHLHGRRGCTDKLIF.

The sample holds a few counts of this clone. The chain links TRDV1 to TRDJ1; TRDD3 matches at 9 bases. There are 20 residues in the CDR3. Per the germline V gene, CDR1 is TSWWSYY and CDR2 is QGS. V dropped 1 base and J dropped 0; count of bases not matched to a gene: 15. CDR3 sequence: CALGERSLLRGYANTDKLIF. The CDR3 DNA is TGTGCTCTTGGGGAACGGTCCCTCCTACGGGGATACGCGAACACCGATAAACTCATCTTT.

The chain combines TRDV1 with TRDJ1, with TRDD3 identical over 12 bases. Germline V gene lookup returns CDR1 TSWWSYY and CDR2 QGS. The CDR3 is made up of 22 amino acids. Losses at the gene ends were 5 bases for V and 0 bases for J; bases not matched to a gene: 22. The CDR3 here is CALGPRSRDWGILRPYTDKLIF. CDR3 bases: TGTGCTCTTGGGCCCCGTTCCCGTGACTGGGGGATACTAAGACCCTACACCGATAAACTCATCTTT.

This clone was seen a few times. The rearrangement links TRDV1 to TRDJ1; 13 bases map to TRDD3. Per germline, CDR1 TSWWSYY and CDR2 QGS. CDR3 length: 19 residues. V lost 4 bases, J lost 5 bases, and 16 bases stayed unmatched. The DNA of the CDR3 is TGTGCTCTTGGGGCCCCGGGGCCGTACTGGGGGATACGCGGTGATAAACTCATCTTT. Translation: CALGAPGPYWGIRGDKLIF.

The rearrangement links TRDV1 to TRDJ1; 12 bases are shared with TRDD3. The CDR3 spans 17 residues. Germline CDR1 TSWWSYY, CDR2 QGS. Trimming at V came to 2 bases and at J to 3 bases, leaving 7 bases not matched to a gene. CDR3 coding DNA: TGTGCTCTTGGGGAAGCCGGGTACTGGGGGATACCCGATAAACTCATCTTT. It is translated as CALGEAGYWGIPDKLIF.

The V gene is TRDV1, the J gene TRDJ1, with 10 nucleotides matching TRDD3. CDR1 is TSWWSYY, CDR2 QGS, per germline. V lost 0 bases and J lost 1; bases outside the gene matches: 11. The CDR3 has 19 amino acids. The CDR3 protein is CALGELSGGYWSVTDKLIF. DNA of the CDR3: TGTGCTCTTGGGGAACTGAGTGGGGGATACTGGTCTGTCACCGATAAACTCATCTTT.

This chain links TRDV1 with TRDJ1, with 10 bases lining up with TRDD3. V dropped 1 base and J dropped 2; count of bases not matched to a gene: 7. Germline CDR1 reads TSWWSYY; CDR2 reads QGS. The CDR3 extends over 17 amino acids. Written as DNA, the CDR3 is TGTGCTCTTGGGGAACGGCGGGTGGGGGATACTACCGATAAACTCATCTTT. Translated, it gives CALGERRVGDTTDKLIF.

This clone has more than one count but fewer than ten. The same CDR3 is also encoded by other DNA sequences in this sample. The gene calls are TRDV1 and TRDJ1, with D maybe TRDD1 (5 bases). The CDR3 has 21 residues. Germline V lookup: CDR1 TSWWSYY, CDR2 QGS. Trimming removed 0 bases at V and 0 bases at J, with 26 bases between. CDR3 coding DNA: TGTGCTCTTGGGGAACTAATAGGATTACTTGGGTGGGTCCCGTACACCGATAAACTCATCTTT. Protein product: CALGELIGLLGWVPYTDKLIF.

This rearrangement joins TRDV1 to TRDJ1, with a tentative D call TRDD2 (7 bases). Germline CDR1 is TSWWSYY and CDR2 is QGS. Between the trimmed V and J ends, which lost 2 bases and 2 bases, there was a span of 24 bases. The length of the CDR3 is 19 residues. Here the CDR3 reads CALGECSYAGAPDTDKLIF. Here the CDR3 DNA reads TGTGCTCTTGGGGAATGTTCCTACGCTGGGGCGCCTGATACCGATAAACTCATCTTT.

This clone was picked up many times. The chain combines TRDV2 with TRDJ1; 9 nucleotides align to TRDD3. V shed 0 bases and J 2 bases; nucleotides not matched to a gene: 24. The germline V gene encodes CDR1 GEAIGNYY and CDR2 EKD. This CDR3 is 22 amino acids long. CDR3 in amino acids: CACDTLMDVVGDISGFTDKLIF. The CDR3 region has the DNA TGTGCCTGTGACACCTTGATGGATGTAGTGGGGGATATCTCTGGCTTTACCGATAAACTCATCTTT.

The rearrangement links TRDV1 to TRDJ1; TRDD3 matches 7 bases. Per the germline V gene, CDR1 is TSWWSYY and CDR2 is QGS. The CDR3 covers 19 residues. Trimming removed 0 bases from V and 0 bases from J; junction bases left unmatched: 13. DNA for the CDR3: TGTGCTCTTGGGGAACTCCCGGGCTGGGGGGGGACCTACACCGATAAACTCATCTTT. Translated, it gives CALGELPGWGGTYTDKLIF.

This clone was observed once. This may be a read error: a much more frequent sequence differs by one nucleotide. The chain carries TRDV2 and TRDJ1; 13 bases fit TRDD3. J gave up 3 bases and V 5 bases, and 8 bases lay outside the gene matches. CDR3 length: 16 residues. From germline, CDR1 is GEAIGNYY and CDR2 EKD. The CDR3 spells CACGLGLGDTPDKLIF. The CDR3 nucleotides read TGTGCCTGTGGCCTCGGACTGGGGGATACGCCCGATAAACTCATCTTT.

This clone turned up a few times. This sequence joins TRDV1 and TRDJ1; D assignment may be TRDD2 or TRDD3 (9 bases each). Germline CDR1 TSWWSYY, CDR2 QGS. The CDR3 extends over 19 amino acids. The V end was cut by 3 bases, the J end by 3 bases, with 26 bases between. The CDR3 is CALGERPSYRTGGADKLIF. CDR3 coding DNA: TGTGCTCTTGGGGAGCGCCCTTCCTACCGGACTGGGGGAGCCGATAAACTCATCTTT.

This clone was seen only a few times. The chain couples TRDV1 to TRDJ1; 10 nucleotides align to TRDD3. Per the germline V gene, CDR1 is TSWWSYY and CDR2 is QGS. The J segment lost 0 bases and the V segment lost 2 bases, leaving 21 bases of the junction unmatched. This CDR3 is 22 amino acids long. CDR3 in DNA: TGTGCTCTTGGGGAAGGCTTTCCTACGGACTGGGGGATGACGGCTAACACCGATAAACTCATCTTT. It encodes CALGEGFPTDWGMTANTDKLIF.

There are a few counts of this clone. The chain joins TRDV1 to TRDJ1; 7 bases agree with TRDD3. The junction had 29 bases not matched to a gene; V was cut back by 6 bases and J by 7 bases. The CDR3 consists of 20 residues. Per the germline V gene, CDR1 is TSWWSYY and CDR2 is QGS. The CDR3 protein is CALGEGCGPHPPTGDFKLIF. The CDR3 DNA reads TGTGCTCTTGGCGAAGGGTGCGGCCCGCACCCACCGACTGGGGACTTTAAACTCATCTTT.

This clone occurred a few times. V gene TRDV1 combines with J gene TRDJ1; 9 bases are a match to TRDD3. The CDR3 runs 17 residues. V was clipped by 3 bases and J by 3 bases; unmatched bases: 11. Germline CDR1 TSWWSYY, CDR2 QGS. As DNA, the CDR3 is TGTGCTCTTGGGGAGACCATTGGGGGATATTTCGCCGATAAACTCATCTTT. This sequence encodes CALGETIGGYFADKLIF.